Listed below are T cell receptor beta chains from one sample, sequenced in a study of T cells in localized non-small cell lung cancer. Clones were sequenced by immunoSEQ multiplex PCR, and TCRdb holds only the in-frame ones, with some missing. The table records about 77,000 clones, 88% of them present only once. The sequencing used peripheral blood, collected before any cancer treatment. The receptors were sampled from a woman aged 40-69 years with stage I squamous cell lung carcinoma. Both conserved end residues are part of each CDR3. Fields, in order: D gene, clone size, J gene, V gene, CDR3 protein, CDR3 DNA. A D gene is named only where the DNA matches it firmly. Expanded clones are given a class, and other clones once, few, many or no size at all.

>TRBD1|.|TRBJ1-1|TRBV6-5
CASSLGQGNTEAFF
TGTGCCAGCAGTTTGGGACAGGGGAACACTGAAGCTTTCTTT
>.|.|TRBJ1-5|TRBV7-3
CASSVGPNQPQHF
TGTGCCAGCAGCGTGGGCCCTAATCAGCCCCAGCATTTT
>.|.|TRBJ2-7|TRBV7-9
CASSLQDISSYEQYF
TGTGCCAGCAGCTTACAGGACATTAGCTCCTACGAGCAGTACTTC
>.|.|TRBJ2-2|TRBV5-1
CASSVTATTGELFF
TGCGCCAGCAGCGTGACAGCGACCACCGGGGAGCTGTTTTTT
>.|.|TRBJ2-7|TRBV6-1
CASSDRKSYEQYF
TGTGCCAGCAGTGATAGGAAGAGCTACGAGCAGTACTTC
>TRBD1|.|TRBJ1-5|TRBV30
CAWSGQGGQPQHF
TGTGCCTGGAGTGGACAGGGTGGCCAGCCCCAGCATTTT
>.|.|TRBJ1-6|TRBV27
CASSLNYNSPLHF
TGTGCCAGCAGTTTAAACTATAATTCACCCCTCCACTTT
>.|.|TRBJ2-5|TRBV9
CASSVAQGKVGETQYF
TGTGCCAGCAGCGTAGCCCAGGGGAAAGTAGGAGAGACCCAGTACTTC
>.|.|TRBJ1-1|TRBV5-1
CASSLAVFNTEAFF
TGCGCCAGCAGCTTGGCCGTGTTCAACACTGAAGCTTTCTTT
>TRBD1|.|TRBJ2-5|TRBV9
CASSGWDRGPQETQYF
TGTGCCAGCAGCGGATGGGACAGGGGGCCTCAAGAGACCCAGTACTTC
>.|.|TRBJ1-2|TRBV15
CATSRGSGQIYGYTF
TGTGCCACCAGCAGGGGGTCAGGACAGATATATGGCTACACCTTC
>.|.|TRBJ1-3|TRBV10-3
CAISESRGNGNTIYF
TGTGCCATCAGTGAATCCAGGGGAAATGGAAACACCATATATTTT
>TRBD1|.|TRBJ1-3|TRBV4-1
CASSRGQGQGNTIYF
TGCGCCAGCAGCAGAGGACAGGGGCAAGGAAACACCATATATTTT
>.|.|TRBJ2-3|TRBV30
CAWIRSETQYF
TGTGCCTGGATCCGGAGTGAAACGCAGTATTTT
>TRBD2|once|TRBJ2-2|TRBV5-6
CASSSGTRELGELFF
TGTGCCAGCAGCTCCGGGACTAGAGAACTCGGGGAGCTGTTTTTT
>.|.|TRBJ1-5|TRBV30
CAWSVQGNQPQHF
TGTGCCTGGAGTGTGCAGGGGAATCAGCCCCAGCATTTT
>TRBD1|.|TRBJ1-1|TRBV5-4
CASSSIDRANTEAFF
TGTGCCAGCAGCTCGATTGACAGGGCGAACACTGAAGCTTTCTTT
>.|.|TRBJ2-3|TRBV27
CASSQTRGTDTQYF
TGTGCCAGCAGTCAAACTAGGGGCACAGATACGCAGTATTTT
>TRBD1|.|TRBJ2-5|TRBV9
CASSALTGTLETQYF
TGTGCCAGCAGCGCCCTGACAGGGACGTTGGAGACCCAGTACTTC
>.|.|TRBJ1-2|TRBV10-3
CAISESREIDYTF
TGTGCCATCAGTGAGTCAAGGGAAATAGACTACACCTTC
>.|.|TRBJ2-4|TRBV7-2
CASSSRDLAKNIQYF
TGTGCCAGCAGCTCCAGGGACCTAGCCAAAAACATTCAGTACTTC
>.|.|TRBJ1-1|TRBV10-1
CASSESGGTEAFF
TGCGCCAGCAGTGAGTCAGGGGGAACTGAAGCTTTCTTT
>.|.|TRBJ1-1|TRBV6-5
CASSYSRSAEAFF
TGTGCCAGCAGTTATTCGCGGAGCGCTGAAGCTTTCTTT